This TCR beta chain is from a study of T cell repertoires in cytomegalovirus infection. For the study at large: Public TCR beta signatures indicated both CMV infection and matching HLA type. General study points: The study found HLA-C-restricted CMV-specific TCR beta clonotypes dominating the ex vivo response.

TCRdb fed the reads into MiXCR, producing one record per CDR3 protein. Of roughly 760,000 distinct CDR3 sequences in the sample, about 40% were seen once. CDR1 is SGHVS, CDR2 FQNEAQ, per germline. V dropped 2 bases and J dropped 4 bases, with 9 bases sitting between them. This CDR3 contains 14 residues. Remarks on this clonotype: Its antigen is as yet unknown.

The J gene is TRBJ1-3, the V gene TRBV7-8; weak D call: TRBD1 (5 bases). Sample: PBMCs. The sequence derives from a human donor in good health (CMV status not recorded). Some clones in this sample may be carry-over from other donors' samples. Written as DNA, the CDR3 is TGTGCCAGCAGCTTATCAGGGTTGGGAAACACCATATATTTT. Residues: CASSLSGLGNTIYF.